This T cell receptor (beta chain) was found in a study of T cells in localized non-small cell lung cancer. Whole-study findings and limits: In uninvolved adjacent lung, T cell clonality reached its highest value, exceeding tumor. For the top 100 tumor clones, a median about 50 also appeared in adjacent lung.

The V end lost 4 bases, the J end lost 4 bases, and 19 bases lay between the germline ends. The V gene's germline CDR1 is MNHEY and CDR2 SMNVEV (reference sequence). This CDR3 spans 16 amino acids. Of note for this clone: Its matching antigen is unknown.

Sequenced by immunoSEQ multiplex PCR; TCRdb stores in-frame clones only, minus some. Of under 35,000 clones in the sample, about 90% were seen once. The V call is TRBV27, the J call TRBJ1-2, with D perhaps matching TRBD1 (5 bases). Sequencing used peripheral blood mononuclear cells, obtained before any cancer treatment. The TCR sequence derives from a woman aged 35 to 70 with stage III lung adenocarcinoma. The CDR3 sequence: CASSSTLGPLSYGYTF. CDR3 bases: TGTGCCAGCAGTTCGACGTTGGGGCCCCTAAGCTATGGCTACACCTTC.